This TCR beta chain was captured in a study of T cells after yellow fever vaccination. V was pared by 7 bases and J by 5 bases, with 13 bases between. Germline loops: CDR1 ENHRY, CDR2 SYGVKD. The CDR3 loop spans 13 amino acids. A single record per CDR3 protein comes from TCRdb applying MiXCR to the 5' RACE reads. The repertoire includes some 290,000 distinct CDR3 sequences, around 11% of them detected once, and approximately 3.3% sits in the top ten. This TCR was recovered from a man between 18 and 35 years old who received the YFV17D yellow fever vaccine. Material: CD4+ T cells sorted from PBMCs, obtained 45 days after the yellow fever booster vaccination. The chain recombines TRBV10-3 with TRBJ2-3; D not resolved. CDR3 sequence reads: CAITKTQQDTQYF. The DNA of the CDR3 is TGTGCCATCACGAAAACCCAGCAAGATACGCAGTATTTT.